This T cell receptor (beta chain) is drawn from a study of blood T cell repertoires in COVID-19. Study information: T cells, B-cell-depleted T cells, or PBMCs provided the cDNA or gDNA that served as material.

As processed by the authors: Amplification of reference gene primers was used by the study to estimate nucleated cell counts. Generated by immunoSEQ multiplex PCR, the TCRdb table keeps only in-frame clones and is missing some. That table supplies the V and J calls and clone size; D and trimming were determined from the DNA. Here the sample spans 95,000 or so clones, around 85% being singletons. The length of the CDR3 is 15 residues. CDR1 and CDR2 (germline): SGHVS, FNYEAQ. V shed 1 base and J 4 bases; nucleotides not matched to a gene: 2. V and J are TRBV7-6 and TRBJ2-1, with 9 nucleotides matching TRBD2. This TCR came from a man aged 80 or over with active or convalescent COVID-19. Sequenced material: peripheral blood. In DNA form, the CDR3 reads TGTGCCAGCAGCTTAGGTAGCGGGGGATACAATGAGCAGTTCTTC. This gives the protein CASSLGSGGYNEQFF.